This is a list of T cell receptor beta chains from one sample in a study of blood T cell repertoires in COVID-19. Generated by immunoSEQ multiplex PCR, the TCRdb table keeps only in-frame clones and is missing some. Among 200,000 to 250,000 clones listed, about nine tenths were seen once. The sample consisted of peripheral blood. The receptors stem from a young man who had recovered from COVID-19. The CDR3 runs from the conserved cysteine through the conserved F or W. The D gene is left open where the match is weak. Not all rows give a size; the values are once, few, many and, for expanded clones, a class.

v_gene,abundance,d_gene,j_gene,CDR3aa,CDR3nt
TRBV5-1,.,TRBD2,TRBJ2-3,CASSPTSGRADTQYF,TGCGCCAGCAGCCCGACTAGCGGTCGCGCAGATACGCAGTATTTT
TRBV7-6,.,.,TRBJ1-4,CASSLENLAATNEKLFF,TGTGCCAGCAGCTTAGAGAATTTAGCTGCAACTAATGAAAAACTGTTTTTT
TRBV4-3,.,.,TRBJ1-4,CASSQDLAQGIEKLFF,TGCGCCAGCAGCCAAGATCTCGCGCAGGGAATTGAAAAACTGTTTTTT
TRBV24-1,.,TRBD1,TRBJ2-2,CATVRDREFTGELFF,TGTGCCACCGTCCGGGACAGGGAGTTTACCGGGGAGCTGTTTTTT
TRBV6-5,.,TRBD1,TRBJ2-7,CASSRTGDGYEQYF,TGTGCCAGCAGTCGTACAGGGGATGGCTACGAGCAGTACTTC
TRBV7-7,.,TRBD2,TRBJ2-1,CASSLVLARGGLLTEQFF,TGTGCCAGCAGCTTAGTTCTGGCCCGGGGGGGCCTTTTAACTGAGCAGTTCTTC
TRBV6-1,once,.,TRBJ1-4,CTSSDIGHREKLFF,TGTACCAGCAGTGACATTGGACACAGGGAAAAACTGTTTTTT
TRBV5-1,.,TRBD1,TRBJ2-1,CASSLGQGYYNEQFF,TGCGCCAGCAGCCTGGGACAGGGCTACTACAATGAGCAGTTCTTC
TRBV4-1,.,TRBD1,TRBJ2-4,CASSQDGRGTKNIQYF,TGCGCCAGCAGCCAAGACGGCAGGGGGACCAAAAACATTCAGTACTTC
TRBV6-5,.,TRBD1,TRBJ1-2,CASSYSDRAFYGYTF,TGTGCCAGCAGTTATTCGGACAGGGCCTTCTATGGCTACACCTTC
TRBV5-8,.,TRBD1,TRBJ2-5,CASSLGQGETQYF,TGTGCCAGCAGCTTGGGACAGGGGGAGACCCAGTACTTC
TRBV27,once,.,TRBJ2-7,CASRNSRGVYYEQYF,TGTGCCAGCAGAAATTCGCGGGGCGTCTACTACGAGCAGTACTTC
TRBV10-1,.,.,TRBJ1-1,CASSDPGTPNTEAFF,TGCGCCAGCAGTGACCCCGGGACACCCAATACTGAAGCTTTCTTT
TRBV23-1,once,.,TRBJ1-2,CASSQRDGTRKNQNYGYTF,TGCGCCAGCAGCCAACGAGACGGGACACGAAAAAACCAAAACTATGGCTACACCTTC
TRBV7-9,.,TRBD1,TRBJ1-6,CASSLGQPNSPLHF,TGTGCCAGCAGCTTGGGACAGCCAAATTCACCCCTCCACTTT
TRBV9,.,.,TRBJ2-1,CASSKLQGNEQFF,TGTGCCAGCAGCAAATTACAGGGTAATGAGCAGTTCTTC
TRBV18,few,.,TRBJ1-4,CASSPSPGQSGLFF,TGTGCCAGCTCTCCGAGCCCTGGACAGTCCGGACTGTTTTTT
TRBV12-3/TRBV12-4,.,TRBD1,TRBJ1-2,CASTDRGYYGYTF,TGTGCCAGCACCGACAGGGGATACTATGGCTACACCTTC
TRBV15,.,.,TRBJ2-5,CATSRVSRQETQYF,TGTGCCACCAGCAGAGTTTCCAGACAAGAGACCCAGTACTTC
TRBV6-1,.,TRBD1,TRBJ1-4,CASSEAWTGLGEKLFF,TGTGCCAGCAGTGAAGCATGGACAGGGTTAGGGGAAAAACTGTTTTTT
TRBV19,.,TRBD1,TRBJ1-5,CATGQGKGQPQHF,TGTGCCACCGGACAGGGGAAGGGACAGCCCCAGCATTTT
TRBV18,.,.,TRBJ2-7,CASSLADSSYEQYF,TGTGCCAGCTCACTCGCGGACAGCTCCTACGAGCAGTACTTC
TRBV24-1,.,.,TRBJ1-1,CATSKVLTEGWAEAFF,TGTGCCACCAGTAAGGTTTTGACGGAGGGCTGGGCTGAAGCTTTCTTT
TRBV6-2/TRBV6-3,.,TRBD1,TRBJ2-7,CASSSGPLTGDEQYF,TGTGCCAGCAGTTCCGGACCTTTGACAGGGGACGAGCAGTACTTC
TRBV27,.,.,TRBJ2-1,CASSLLGDYNEQFF,TGTGCCAGCAGTCTATTAGGAGATTACAATGAGCAGTTCTTC
TRBV5-1,.,TRBD2,TRBJ2-5,CASSLGLAGPKGKTQYF,TGCGCCAGCAGCTTGGGGCTAGCGGGGCCCAAAGGAAAGACCCAGTACTTC
TRBV10-3,.,TRBD1,TRBJ1-1,CAISEPTGGTEAFF,TGTGCCATCAGTGAGCCGACAGGGGGCACTGAAGCTTTCTTT
TRBV3-1/TRBV3-2,.,.,TRBJ2-3,CASSQLGGDTQYF,TGTGCCAGCAGCCAATTGGGGGGAGATACGCAGTATTTT
TRBV2,few,TRBD2,TRBJ2-5,CASSGLAGGQETQYF,TGTGCCAGCAGCGGACTAGCGGGGGGCCAAGAGACCCAGTACTTC
TRBV6-1,.,.,TRBJ2-5,CASSEFGTTQETQYF,TGTGCCAGCAGTGAATTCGGGACAACCCAAGAGACCCAGTACTTC
TRBV9,once,.,TRBJ2-2,CASSVQQGMNTGELFF,TGTGCCAGCAGCGTTCAACAGGGAATGAACACCGGGGAGCTGTTTTTT
TRBV7-8,.,.,TRBJ2-7,CASSSRLNYEQYF,TGTGCCAGCAGCTCGAGGCTGAATTACGAGCAGTACTTC
TRBV25-1,.,.,TRBJ1-2,CASSTQSLDSPINYGYTF,TGTGCCAGCAGTACTCAGTCCCTGGACAGCCCAATCAACTATGGCTACACCTTC
TRBV12-3/TRBV12-4,.,.,TRBJ1-3,CASLWTPGNTIYF,TGTGCCAGCCTTTGGACACCCGGAAACACCATATATTTT
TRBV28,once,TRBD1,TRBJ2-7,CASSGQGAREQYF,TGTGCCAGCAGCGGACAGGGGGCGAGGGAGCAGTACTTC
TRBV3-1/TRBV3-2,.,TRBD1,TRBJ2-5,CASSHPDREYQETQYF,TGTGCCAGCAGCCATCCGGACAGGGAGTACCAAGAGACCCAGTACTTC
TRBV6-5,.,.,TRBJ2-7,CASRPLGQSYEQYF,TGTGCCAGCCGTCCCCTCGGACAGTCCTACGAGCAGTACTTC
TRBV10-2,few,.,TRBJ1-5,CASSESTSYSNQPQHF,TGCGCCAGCAGTGAGTCGACTAGCTATAGCAATCAGCCCCAGCATTTT
TRBV6-5,.,TRBD1,TRBJ1-2,CASSNDRDRGYGYTF,TGTGCCAGCAGTAACGACAGGGATCGCGGCTATGGCTACACCTTC
TRBV5-1,.,TRBD1,TRBJ2-1,CASSWDRSSYNEQFF,TGCGCCAGCAGCTGGGACAGGAGCTCCTACAATGAGCAGTTCTTC
TRBV19,once,.,TRBJ2-7,CASSIRDISYEQYF,TGTGCCAGTAGTATCCGGGACATAAGTTACGAGCAGTACTTC
TRBV19,once,.,TRBJ1-1,CASSIGGTGGTEAFF,TGTGCCAGTAGTATAGGTGGGACCGGGGGCACTGAAGCTTTCTTT
TRBV2,few,TRBD1,TRBJ1-6,CASSRDRGYAPLHF,TGTGCCAGCAGCCGGGACAGGGGGTACGCACCCCTCCACTTT
TRBV7-9,.,TRBD1,TRBJ2-5,CASSRRGQGQVKETQYF,TGTGCCAGCAGCCGGCGAGGACAGGGTCAGGTGAAAGAGACCCAGTACTTC
TRBV11-2,.,TRBD1,TRBJ1-6,CASSFLRTGGVDNSPLHF,TGTGCCAGCAGCTTCCTCCGGACAGGGGGCGTTGATAATTCACCCCTCCACTTT
TRBV7-2,.,TRBD1,TRBJ1-1,CASSRGGQGAEAFF,TGTGCCAGCAGTCGTGGGGGCCAGGGGGCTGAAGCTTTCTTT